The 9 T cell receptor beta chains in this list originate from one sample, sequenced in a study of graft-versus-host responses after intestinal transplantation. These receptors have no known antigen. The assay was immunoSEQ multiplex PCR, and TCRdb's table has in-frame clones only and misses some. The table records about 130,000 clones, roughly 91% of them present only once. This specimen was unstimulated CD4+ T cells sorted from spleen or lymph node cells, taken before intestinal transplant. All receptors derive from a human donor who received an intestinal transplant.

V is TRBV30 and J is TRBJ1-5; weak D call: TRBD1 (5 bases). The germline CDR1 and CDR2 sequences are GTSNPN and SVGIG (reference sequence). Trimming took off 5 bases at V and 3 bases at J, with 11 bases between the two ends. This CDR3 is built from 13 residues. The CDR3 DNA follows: TGTGCCTGGGCCCAGGGAAACAATCAGCCCCAGCATTTT. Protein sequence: CAWAQGNNQPQHF.

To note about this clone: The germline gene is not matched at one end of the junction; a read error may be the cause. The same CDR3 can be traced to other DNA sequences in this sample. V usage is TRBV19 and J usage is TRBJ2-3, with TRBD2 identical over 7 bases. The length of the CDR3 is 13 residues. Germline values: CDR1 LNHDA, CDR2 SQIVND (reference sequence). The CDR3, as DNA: TGTGCCAGTACGGGCGGGAGCACGGATACGCAGTATTTT. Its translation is CASTGGSTDTQYF. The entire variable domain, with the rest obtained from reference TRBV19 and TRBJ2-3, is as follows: DGGITQSPKYLFRKEGQNVTLSCEQNLNHDAMYWYRQDPGQGLRLIYYSQIVNDFQKGDIAEGYSVSREKKESFPLTVTSAQKNPTAFYLCASTGGSTDTQYFGPGTRLTVL.

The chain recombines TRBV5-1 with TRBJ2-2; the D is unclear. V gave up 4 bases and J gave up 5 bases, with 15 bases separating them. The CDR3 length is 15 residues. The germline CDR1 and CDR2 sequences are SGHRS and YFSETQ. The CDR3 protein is CASSADDFSTGELFF. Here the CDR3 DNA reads TGCGCCAGCAGCGCGGACGACTTTTCAACCGGGGAGCTGTTTTTT.

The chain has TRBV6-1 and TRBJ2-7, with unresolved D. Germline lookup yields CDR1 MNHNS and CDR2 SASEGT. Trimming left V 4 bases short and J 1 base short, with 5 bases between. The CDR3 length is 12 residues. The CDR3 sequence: CASSAPSYEQYF. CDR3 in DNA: TGTGCCAGCAGTGCACCTTCCTACGAGCAGTACTTC.

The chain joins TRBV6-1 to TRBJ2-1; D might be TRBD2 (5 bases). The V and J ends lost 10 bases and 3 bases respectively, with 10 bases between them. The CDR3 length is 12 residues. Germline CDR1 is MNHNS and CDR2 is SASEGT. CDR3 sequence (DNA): TGTGCCACCCGGACTCTCTACAATGAGCAGTTCTTC. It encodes CATRTLYNEQFF.

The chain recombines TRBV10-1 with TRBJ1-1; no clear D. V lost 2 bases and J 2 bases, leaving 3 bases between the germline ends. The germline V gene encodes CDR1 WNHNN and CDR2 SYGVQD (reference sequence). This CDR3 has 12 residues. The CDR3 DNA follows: TGCGCCAGCAGTGAGCTAAACACTGAAGCTTTCTTT. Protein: CASSELNTEAFF.

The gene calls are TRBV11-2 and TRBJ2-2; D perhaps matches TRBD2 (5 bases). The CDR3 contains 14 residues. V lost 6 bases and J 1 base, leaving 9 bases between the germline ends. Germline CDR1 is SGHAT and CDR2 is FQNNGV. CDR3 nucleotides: TGTGCCAGCAGAAGACGGGGGAACACCGGGGAGCTGTTTTTT. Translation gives CASRRRGNTGELFF.

The CDR3 here is CASRGSYEQYF. As DNA, the CDR3 is TGTGCCAGCAGGGGCTCCTACGAGCAGTACTTC. The chain carries TRBV28 and TRBJ2-7; no clear D gene. The CDR3 is 11 residues long. Trimming removed 6 bases from V and 0 bases from J, with 3 bases in between. Germline CDR1 MDHEN, CDR2 SYDVKM.

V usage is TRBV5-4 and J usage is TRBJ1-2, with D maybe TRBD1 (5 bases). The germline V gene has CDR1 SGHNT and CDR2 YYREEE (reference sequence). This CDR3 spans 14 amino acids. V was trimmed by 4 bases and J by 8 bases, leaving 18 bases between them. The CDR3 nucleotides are TGTGCCAGCAGCCCCTGGGACCAGAATCGAGGCTACACCTTC. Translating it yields CASSPWDQNRGYTF.